One sample yielded the 30 T cell receptor beta chains listed below, sequenced in a study of a mutant IDH1 vaccine in newly diagnosed glioma. The table came from immunoSEQ multiplex PCR; TCRdb's copy has only in-frame clones and leaves some out. The repertoire holds about 56,000 clones, with about four fifths as singletons. This sample's time point: week 47, end of study. Vaccination comprised doses that each held 300 ug of mutant IDH1 20-mer peptide, plus topical imiquimod. Their recognized antigens are unknown. The source was PBMCs, collected from a glioma patient whose treatment included an IDH1 peptide vaccine. The receptors derive from a woman in her forties or fifties with glioma.

V gene TRBV28 combines with J gene TRBJ1-2, with 9 bases lining up with TRBD1. After removal of 10 bases from V and 5 bases from J, the junction contained 11 bases not matched to a gene. The CDR3 totals 14 residues. From germline, CDR1 is MDHEN and CDR2 SYDVKM. The CDR3 nucleotides are TGTGCCACACGAGGGTGGACAGGGGCATATGGCTACACCTTC. Encoded protein: CATRGWTGAYGYTF.

CDR3 loop: CASSYSTGVYGYTF. In DNA form, the CDR3 reads TGTGCCAGCAGTTACTCGACAGGGGTGTATGGCTACACCTTC. The chain uses TRBV6-5 and TRBJ1-2; 8 nucleotides agree with TRBD1. CDR1 and CDR2 from the germline V gene are MNHEY and SVGAGI. The CDR3 runs to 14 residues. Germline trimming cut 0 bases from V and 5 bases from J; bases unmatched to any gene: 2.

This clone was detected only a few times. The chain carries TRBV6-5 and TRBJ1-6; 8 positions match TRBD1. The CDR3 spans 14 residues. In germline, CDR1 is MNHEY, CDR2 SVGAGI. The junction had 4 bases not matched to a gene; V was cut back by 2 bases and J by 10 bases. The CDR3 is CASSYKTGESPLHF. CDR3 in DNA: TGTGCCAGCAGTTACAAGACAGGGGAGTCACCCCTCCACTTT.

The V and J genes are TRBV9 and TRBJ1-1, with D possibly TRBD1 on 5 matching bases. The CDR3 covers 15 residues. Germline V CDR1 and CDR2: SGDLS, YYNGEE. Trimming took off 0 bases at V and 4 bases at J, with 13 bases between the two ends. The CDR3 DNA is TGTGCCAGCAGCGTAGGGCCAGGGCAACTCACTGAAGCTTTCTTT. This sequence encodes CASSVGPGQLTEAFF.

V gene TRBV30 combines with J gene TRBJ1-2; 8 bases agree with TRBD1. V lost 3 bases, J lost 8 bases, and 11 bases stayed unmatched. The CDR3 length is 14 residues. Germline V CDR1 and CDR2: GTSNPN, SVGIG (reference sequence). The CDR3 sequence: CAWSTGQGMGGYTF. CDR3 nucleotides: TGTGCCTGGAGCACCGGACAGGGTATGGGCGGCTACACCTTC. The full variable domain, with the rest looked up from reference TRBV30 and TRBJ1-2, is SQTIHQWPATLVQPVGSPLSLECTVEGTSNPNLYWYRQAAGRGLQLLFYSVGIGQISSEVPQNLSASRPQDRQFILSSKKLLLSDSGFYLCAWSTGQGMGGYTFGSGTRLTVV.

The genes are TRBV19 and TRBJ2-7, with D unresolved. The germline CDR1 and CDR2 sequences are LNHDA and SQIVND (reference sequence). Trimming pared 5 bases from V and 2 bases from J, leaving 16 bases between. The CDR3 is 15 amino acids. The CDR3 DNA reads TGTGCCAGTAGTGCAACCCCGACTTATGCCTACGAGCAGTACTTC. It encodes CASSATPTYAYEQYF. Supplemented by reference TRBV19 and TRBJ2-7, the full variable domain reads DGGITQSPKYLFRKEGQNVTLSCEQNLNHDAMYWYRQDPGQGLRLIYYSQIVNDFQKGDIAEGYSVSREKKESFPLTVTSAQKNPTAFYLCASSATPTYAYEQYFGPGTRLTVT.

J is TRBJ1-2 and V is TRBV9; D unresolved. Deletions cut 4 bases from V and 8 bases from J, with 12 bases between. The CDR3 consists of 12 residues. CDR1 is SGDLS, CDR2 YYNGEE, per germline. This chain's CDR3 is CASSLSGGGYTF. DNA for the CDR3: TGTGCCAGCAGCCTATCGGGTGGAGGCTACACCTTC.

The V and J genes are TRBV9 and TRBJ1-5; maybe TRBD1 (6 bases). V was cut by 9 bases and J by 6 bases, with 19 bases left in between. Per the germline V gene, CDR1 is SGDLS and CDR2 is YYNGEE. This CDR3 has 14 amino acids. CDR3 sequence (DNA): TGTGCCAACGGGGAGGGGGAGTCCGGTCAGCCCCAGCATTTT. It translates to CANGEGESGQPQHF.

This chain connects TRBV2 to TRBJ1-5, with 8 bases lining up with TRBD1. The ends lost 3 bases at V and 7 bases at J; junction bases unmatched: 5. Germline CDR1 SNHLY, CDR2 FYNNEI. The CDR3 has 14 amino acids. The CDR3: CASSEDRVWQPQHF. The CDR3 bases are TGTGCCAGCAGTGAGGACAGGGTATGGCAGCCCCAGCATTTT.

The rearrangement links TRBV7-2 to TRBJ2-1; weak D call: TRBD1 (6 bases). Germline CDR1 SGHTA, CDR2 FQGNSA. The CDR3 spans 12 residues. V lost 6 bases, J lost 11 bases, and 14 bases lay in between. The CDR3 here is CASSQTQGKQFF. As DNA, the CDR3 is TGTGCCAGCAGTCAAACTCAGGGGAAGCAGTTCTTC.

V gene TRBV19 combines with J gene TRBJ2-2; tentative D call: TRBD1 (7 bases). The CDR3 covers 16 residues. The V and J ends lost 3 bases and 6 bases respectively, with 17 bases between them. CDR1 and CDR2 from the germline V gene are LNHDA and SQIVND (reference sequence). This chain's CDR3 is CASSMGYRGLAGELFF. The CDR3 DNA is TGTGCCAGTAGTATGGGTTACAGGGGACTTGCCGGGGAGCTGTTTTTT. Supplemented by reference TRBV19 and TRBJ2-2, the full variable domain reads DGGITQSPKYLFRKEGQNVTLSCEQNLNHDAMYWYRQDPGQGLRLIYYSQIVNDFQKGDIAEGYSVSREKKESFPLTVTSAQKNPTAFYLCASSMGYRGLAGELFFGEGSRLTVL.

The chain has TRBV6-5 and TRBJ1-5; D is possibly TRBD1 (5 bases). CDR3 size: 14 residues. V dropped 6 bases and J dropped 1 base, with 10 bases sitting between them. Looked up from germline, CDR1 is MNHEY and CDR2 is SVGAGI. CDR3 in amino acids: CASSSQGSNQPQHF. DNA for the CDR3: TGTGCCAGCAGCTCCCAGGGAAGCAATCAGCCCCAGCATTTT.

The chain is built from TRBV5-1 and TRBJ1-5; D is unresolved. Germline lookup yields CDR1 SGHRS and CDR2 YFSETQ. The CDR3 spans 14 residues. The V end was cut by 4 bases, the J end by 5 bases, with 13 bases between. In DNA, the CDR3 is TGCGCCAGCAGCCCGGCGGGTGGATATCAGCCCCAGCATTTT. Translating gives CASSPAGGYQPQHF.

The chain couples TRBV19 to TRBJ1-1; 9 nucleotides agree with TRBD1. In germline, CDR1 is LNHDA, CDR2 SQIVND (reference sequence). The CDR3 spans 14 residues. Trimming at V came to 2 bases and at J to 11 bases, leaving 9 bases not matched to a gene. The DNA for the CDR3 is TGTGCCAGTAGTATATCCCGGACAGGGGATAAGGCTTTCTTT. Translating gives CASSISRTGDKAFF. Looking up the rest from reference TRBV19 and TRBJ1-1 gives the full variable domain: DGGITQSPKYLFRKEGQNVTLSCEQNLNHDAMYWYRQDPGQGLRLIYYSQIVNDFQKGDIAEGYSVSREKKESFPLTVTSAQKNPTAFYLCASSISRTGDKAFFGQGTRLTVV.

The chain links TRBV19 to TRBJ2-1; D call uncertain. Germline V gene lookup returns CDR1 LNHDA and CDR2 SQIVND (reference sequence). V was clipped by 6 bases and J by 6 bases, with 15 bases between them. This CDR3 has 14 amino acids. The chain's CDR3 is CASRPLGEANEQFF. CDR3 coding DNA: TGTGCCAGTAGACCCCTAGGAGAGGCCAATGAGCAGTTCTTC.

This clone came up a few times. The chain employs TRBV19 and TRBJ1-5; D gene uncertain. Germline V gene sequence: CDR1 LNHDA, CDR2 SQIVND (reference sequence). Between the trimmed V and J ends, which lost 7 bases and 3 bases, there was a span of 13 bases. The CDR3 spans 14 residues. This CDR3 reads CASKSSQINQPQHF. The DNA of the CDR3 is TGTGCCAGTAAATCGTCACAGATCAATCAGCCCCAGCATTTT.

This chain uses TRBV19 with TRBJ1-6, with D perhaps matching TRBD1 (5 bases). Trimming pared 4 bases from V and 5 bases from J, leaving 12 bases between. This CDR3 has 15 amino acids. Germline V gene lookup returns CDR1 LNHDA and CDR2 SQIVND (reference sequence). For the CDR3, the DNA is TGTGCCAGTAGTAGGGGGGAAACCAATAATTCACCCCTCCACTTT. This gives the protein CASSRGETNNSPLHF.

The gene calls are TRBV5-6 and TRBJ1-1; 7 bases fit TRBD1. The junction had 16 bases not matched to a gene; V was cut back by 0 bases and J by 5 bases. The CDR3 runs to 18 residues. Per the germline V gene, CDR1 is SGHDT and CDR2 is YYEEEE. The CDR3 DNA reads TGTGCCAGCAGCTTGGGACTATACCCGGGACAGATGGGGACTGAAGCTTTCTTT. The encoded protein is CASSLGLYPGQMGTEAFF.

This chain links TRBV7-9 with TRBJ2-7; TRBD2 is a possible D gene (6 bases). V lost 5 bases, J lost 1 base, and 12 bases lay in between. Germline CDR1 is SEHNR and CDR2 is FQNEAQ (reference sequence). The CDR3 loop spans 14 amino acids. Here the CDR3 reads CASSLRDSSYEQYF. CDR3 in DNA: TGTGCCAGCAGCCTCCGGGACTCTTCCTACGAGCAGTACTTC.

The chain uses TRBV7-9 and TRBJ2-7; 15 nucleotides line up with TRBD2. Per the germline V gene, CDR1 is SEHNR and CDR2 is FQNEAQ (reference sequence). V was pared by 7 bases and J by 1 base, with 11 bases of the junction left unmatched. The CDR3 has 18 residues. Written as DNA, the CDR3 is TGTGCCAGCACCAAACGAGGGACTAGCGGGGGGCGTTCCTACGAGCAGTACTTC. Translated: CASTKRGTSGGRSYEQYF.

V gene TRBV18 combines with J gene TRBJ1-1, with D unresolved. Germline-derived CDR1 and CDR2 are KGHSH and LQKENI. The length of the CDR3 is 13 residues. V was trimmed by 6 bases and J by 2 bases, leaving 10 bases between them. In DNA form, the CDR3 reads TGTGCCAGCTCGTCTGAGGGAAACACTGAAGCTTTCTTT. Residues: CASSSEGNTEAFF.

The gene calls are TRBV11-3 and TRBJ2-2; D gene unclear. Germline V CDR1 and CDR2: SGHNT, YENEEA. The germline V and J ends were trimmed by 0 bases and 5 bases, with 1 base remaining between them. The CDR3 is 12 amino acids. The CDR3 loop is CASSLETGELFF. CDR3 nucleotides: TGTGCCAGCAGCTTAGAGACCGGGGAGCTGTTTTTT.

V usage is TRBV4-1 and J usage is TRBJ1-4; no reliable D call. The V end was cut by 4 bases, the J end by 4 bases, with 7 bases between. This CDR3 spans 13 amino acids. The germline V gene has CDR1 MGHRA and CDR2 YSYEKL. Here the CDR3 reads CASSLTSNEKLFF. The CDR3 DNA sequence: TGCGCCAGCAGCCTGACAAGTAATGAAAAACTGTTTTTT.

This clone was observed a handful of times. This chain links TRBV15 with TRBJ2-1; D possibly corresponds to TRBD2 (7 bases). CDR1 is LNHNV and CDR2 is YYDKDF in the germline V gene (reference sequence). The CDR3 is 19 amino acids. With 5 bases removed from V and 1 base from J, the gap between germline ends came to 24 bases. In DNA form, the CDR3 reads TGTGCCACCAGCGAGGGGGGGGCCCGCGGCCTTTTATCCTACAATGAGCAGTTCTTC. This translates into CATSEGGARGLLSYNEQFF.

For the CDR3, the DNA is TGTGCCAGCAGCTTAGGGCAGTCTCCTAGCACAGATACGCAGTATTTT. Its translation: CASSLGQSPSTDTQYF. This chain joins TRBV5-8 and TRBJ2-3, with D unclear. Trimming removed 2 bases at V and 0 bases at J, with 13 bases between. Looked up from germline, CDR1 is SGHTS and CDR2 is YDEGEE. CDR3 size: 16 residues.

The chain is built from TRBV5-1 and TRBJ2-1, with 9 bases identical to TRBD1. The CDR3 covers 15 residues. Germline CDR1 is SGHRS and CDR2 is YFSETQ. Germline trimming cut 4 bases from V and 7 bases from J; bases unmatched to any gene: 9. CDR3 in amino acids: CASSPDRGLPNEQFF. The CDR3 DNA reads TGCGCCAGCAGCCCGGACAGGGGACTACCTAATGAGCAGTTCTTC.

This clone was recorded once. The rearrangement links TRBV7-9 to TRBJ1-5; D not resolved. V was pared by 2 bases and J by 3 bases, with 14 bases between. The CDR3 has 16 residues. Germline loops: CDR1 SEHNR, CDR2 FQNEAQ (reference sequence). CDR3 sequence: CASSLNLWDLNQPQHF. The CDR3 DNA reads as TGTGCCAGCAGCTTAAATTTGTGGGATCTCAATCAGCCCCAGCATTTT. The full variable domain, in which reference TRBV7-9 and TRBJ1-5 provide the parts outside the CDR3, is DTGVSQNPRHKITKRGQNVTFRCDPISEHNRLYWYRQTLGQGPEFLTYFQNEAQLEKSRLLSDRFSAERPKGSFSTLEIQRTEQGDSAMYLCASSLNLWDLNQPQHFGDGTRLSIL.

This clone occurred once. J is TRBJ1-5 and V is TRBV5-1, with 9 bases matching TRBD1. V shed 7 bases, J shed 6 bases, and the junction held 5 bases outside the gene matches. The CDR3 spans 13 residues. CDR1 is SGHRS and CDR2 is YFSETQ in the germline V gene. CDR3 region: CASHRGPGQPQHF. In DNA, the CDR3 is TGCGCCAGCCACAGGGGGCCCGGTCAGCCCCAGCATTTT.

CDR3 sequence reads: CSATTGGATSPLHF. Written as DNA, the CDR3 is TGCAGCGCCACGACAGGGGGCGCGACTTCACCCCTCCACTTT. The V gene is TRBV29-1, the J gene TRBJ1-6; TRBD1 aligns across 10 bases. V shed 7 bases, J shed 9 bases, and the junction held 9 bases outside the gene matches. Germline CDR1 is SQVTM and CDR2 is ANQGSEA. This CDR3 region has 14 residues. Variable domain in full (rest from reference TRBV29-1 and TRBJ1-6): SAVISQKPSRDICQRGTSLTIQCQVDSQVTMMFWYRQQPGQSLTLIATANQGSEATYESGFVIDKFPISRPNLTFSTLTVSNMSPEDSSIYLCSATTGGATSPLHFGNGTRLTVT.

The chain links TRBV2 to TRBJ2-6; D is perhaps TRBD1 (5 bases). Trimming took off 5 bases at V and 3 bases at J, with 8 bases between the two ends. Germline lookup yields CDR1 SNHLY and CDR2 FYNNEI. This CDR3 is 14 amino acids long. The DNA for the CDR3 is TGTGCCAGCAGTCAGGGCCGTGGGGCCAACGTCCTGACTTTC. Its translation: CASSQGRGANVLTF.